Following are 7 T cell receptor beta chains from one sample sequenced in a study of early T cells in non-severe SARS-CoV-2 infection. TCRdb recomputed calls from the 5' RACE reads with MiXCR, one row per CDR3 protein. Here the sample spans 95,000 to 110,000 distinct CDR3 sequences, around 10% being singletons. The specimen sequenced was whole blood. The receptor source for this set is an adult who was a healthcare worker with PCR-confirmed SARS-CoV-2 infection or an uninfected control (not recorded which).

This clonotype was counted many times. This sequence joins TRBV6-5 and TRBJ2-3; D is perhaps TRBD2 (5 bases). Per germline, CDR1 MNHEY and CDR2 SVGAGI. V lost 2 bases, J lost 2 bases, and 8 bases lay in between. The length of the CDR3 is 14 residues. For the CDR3, the DNA is TGTGCCAGCAGTTACAGGGAGACCACAGATACGCAGTATTTT. Its protein is CASSYRETTDTQYF.

Judged by abundance, this clonotype is medium-sized (0.01 to 0.1%). The rearrangement uses TRBV2 and TRBJ2-3, with 10 bases that match TRBD2. With V trimmed by 5 bases and J by 6 bases, 8 bases remained unmatched. This CDR3 spans 15 amino acids. Germline V gene data show CDR1 as SNHLY and CDR2 as FYNNEI. The CDR3 spells CASSYSGRRVDTQYF. CDR3 DNA sequence: TGTGCCAGCAGTTATAGCGGGAGGAGGGTGGATACGCAGTATTTT.

This clonotype has at least ten counts. V usage is TRBV15 and J usage is TRBJ1-5; D gene uncertain. The CDR3 runs 15 residues. Trimming removed 0 bases at V and 1 base at J, with 7 bases between. Per the germline V gene, CDR1 is LNHNV and CDR2 is YYDKDF (reference sequence). As DNA, the CDR3 is TGTGCCACCAGCAGAGATCTAGTGAGCAATCAGCCCCAGCATTTT. Translating gives CATSRDLVSNQPQHF.

This clonotype was picked up a small number of times. The chain carries TRBV2 and TRBJ2-1; 7 bases agree with TRBD1. CDR3 length: 14 amino acids. With V trimmed by 8 bases and J by 2 bases, 6 bases remained unmatched. The germline gives CDR1 SNHLY, CDR2 FYNNEI. The CDR3 spells CASFKGAAYNEQFF. The DNA for the CDR3 is TGTGCCAGCTTTAAGGGGGCTGCCTACAATGAGCAGTTCTTC.

This sequence joins TRBV28 and TRBJ1-3; D unresolved. Germline CDR1 is MDHEN and CDR2 is SYDVKM. The CDR3 covers 15 residues. V lost 3 bases and J 0 bases, leaving 9 bases between the germline ends. The DNA of the CDR3 is TGTGCCAGCAGTTTTCAGAAGAGCTCTGGAAACACCATATATTTT. Its protein is CASSFQKSSGNTIYF.

In this sample, this clonotype turned up once. The chain is built from TRBV20-1 and TRBJ2-3, with D possibly being TRBD1 or TRBD2 (5 bases each). Germline V gives CDR1 DFQATT, CDR2 SNEGSKA (reference sequence). Trimming cost V 0 bases and J 0 bases, with 13 bases left between them. This CDR3 is built from 16 residues. CDR3 in DNA: TGCAGTGCTAGAGATCGGGGCAGGTGGAGCACAGATACGCAGTATTTT. It yields the protein CSARDRGRWSTDTQYF.

The sample holds a few counts of this clonotype. J is TRBJ2-5 and V is TRBV9, with TRBD1 matching over 8 bases. J gave up 4 bases and V 0 bases, and 5 bases lay outside the gene matches. Germline lookup yields CDR1 SGDLS and CDR2 YYNGEE. The CDR3 covers 15 residues. The DNA of the CDR3 is TGTGCCAGCAGCGTAGAGGGACAGGCGGGAGAGACCCAGTACTTC. It encodes CASSVEGQAGETQYF.